The sequence of this T cell receptor (beta chain) was determined in a study of OX40 agonist ivuxolimab in advanced cancers. Overall study: Patients received the agonistic anti-OX40 (CD134) antibody ivuxolimab. Patients were treated with intravenous ivuxolimab, dosed at 0.01 to 10 mg/kg and infused every 2 weeks.

Findings and caveats of the study: Relative to CD4+, CD8+ T cells held more expanded clones on average. Individuals who were partial responders at 0.1-3.0 mg/kg had clonal expansion that ranked among the lowest.

The junction had 7 bases not matched to a gene; V was cut back by 6 bases and J by 2 bases. The CDR3 totals 16 residues. Germline V gives CDR1 MNHNY, CDR2 SVGAGI (reference sequence). This clone was seen just once. The antigen is unknown. Profiled with immunoSEQ multiplex PCR; TCRdb holds only in-frame clones, not every one. The data hold approximately 50,000 clones, with roughly 80% observed a single time. The gene calls are TRBV6-6 and TRBJ1-5, with 10 nucleotides matching TRBD1. Sample: CD4+ or CD8+ T cells sorted from blood, taken in a trial of the OX40 agonist ivuxolimab. This TCR came from an adult with an advanced solid tumor such as melanoma, head and neck, liver or kidney cancer. This CDR3 reads CASSPWTGGGNQPQHF. Here the CDR3 DNA reads TGTGCCAGCAGCCCCTGGACAGGGGGAGGCAATCAGCCCCAGCATTTT.